The T cell receptor (beta chain) under discussion was sequenced for a study of blood T cell repertoires in COVID-19. The CDR3 consists of 15 residues. The germline gives CDR1 ENHRY, CDR2 SYGVKD. Trimming cost V 8 bases and J 1 base; bases outside gene matches: 8. TCRdb's table, derived via immunoSEQ multiplex PCR, lists solely in-frame clones and lacks some. The sample lists 150,000 to 200,000 clones; over 70% were seen once. Sequencing input: PBMCs or T cells enriched from blood (not recorded which). The chain recombines TRBV10-3 with TRBJ1-5; 7 nucleotides line up with TRBD1. The sequence came from a man in his sixties who had been exposed to COVID-19. The CDR3 nucleotides read TGTGCCATCGCGACAGGGATCGAAAGCAATCAGCCCCAGCATTTT. This gives the protein CAIATGIESNQPQHF.